These 24 T cell receptor beta chains share one sample of origin, sequenced in a study of radiation and T cells in renal cell carcinoma. Time point of the sample: blood 2 weeks post-SBRT. Treatment denoted: 15 Gy SBRT to primary tumor, nephrectomy 4 weeks later. Method: immunoSEQ multiplex PCR; TCRdb's copy keeps in-frame clones and lacks some. The sample has around 130,000 clones, 75% to 90% seen once. Source: blood, taken from a patient whose treatment included radiotherapy and nephrectomy. The receptors shown here come from a woman aged 55-69 years with renal cell carcinoma.

The V call is TRBV7-9, the J call TRBJ1-3, with D possibly being TRBD1 (6 bases). The CDR3 runs to 15 residues. V was pared by 1 base and J by 7 bases, with 14 bases between. Germline CDR1 reads SEHNR; CDR2 reads FQNEAQ (reference sequence). CDR3 sequence reads: CASSLVAAGANTIYF. CDR3 nucleotides: TGTGCCAGCAGCTTAGTGGCGGCAGGGGCGAACACCATATATTTT.

The CDR3: CASSSWSGGSEKLFF. The CDR3 nucleotides are TGTGCCAGCAGTTCCTGGTCCGGGGGGAGTGAAAAACTGTTTTTT. This chain joins TRBV27 and TRBJ1-4; the D gene is possibly TRBD1 (5 bases). The length of the CDR3 is 15 residues. Trimming removed 4 bases at V and 7 bases at J, with 16 bases between. Germline assignment: CDR1 MNHEY and CDR2 SMNVEV (reference sequence).

V and J are TRBV2 and TRBJ2-3, with TRBD2 matching 12 bases. The CDR3 is 15 residues long. Germline values: CDR1 SNHLY, CDR2 FYNNEI. V was clipped by 8 bases and J by 4 bases; unmatched bases: 7. The CDR3 spells CASVLTSGSPDTQYF. The CDR3 DNA is TGTGCCAGCGTACTGACTAGCGGGAGCCCAGATACGCAGTATTTT.

V usage is TRBV19 and J usage is TRBJ1-5, with TRBD1 matching over 7 bases. Germline V lookup: CDR1 LNHDA, CDR2 SQIVND (reference sequence). V was clipped by 3 bases and J by 3 bases; unmatched bases: 5. This CDR3 has 15 residues. The CDR3 DNA follows: TGTGCCAGTAGTATCCAGGGGGGCAACAATCAGCCCCAGCATTTT. The encoded protein is CASSIQGGNNQPQHF.

In its sample, this clone was seen once. V is TRBV5-1 and J is TRBJ1-6, with 8 nucleotides matching TRBD1. The CDR3 loop spans 16 amino acids. Trimming removed 4 bases from V and 6 bases from J; junction bases left unmatched: 9. CDR1 is SGHRS, CDR2 YFSETQ, per germline. This chain's CDR3 is CASSDPDRAVNSPLHF. The CDR3 region has the DNA TGCGCCAGCAGCGACCCGGACAGGGCGGTTAATTCACCCCTCCACTTT. Looking up the rest from reference TRBV5-1 and TRBJ1-6 gives the full variable domain: KAGVTQTPRYLIKTRGQQVTLSCSPISGHRSVSWYQQTPGQGLQFLFEYFSETQRNKGNFPGRFSGRQFSNSRSEMNVSTLELGDSALYLCASSDPDRAVNSPLHFGNGTRLTVT.

V gene TRBV11-2 combines with J gene TRBJ2-3; no firm D call. V lost 1 base and J lost 2, with 13 bases in between. CDR1 and CDR2 from the germline V gene are SGHAT and FQNNGV. This CDR3 comprises 16 residues. The CDR3 sequence is CASSLGGIPTTDTQYF. The CDR3 DNA follows: TGTGCCAGCAGCTTAGGTGGGATTCCGACCACAGATACGCAGTATTTT.

The chain combines TRBV27 with TRBJ1-5; the match to TRBD1 covers 12 bases. Germline V gene lookup returns CDR1 MNHEY and CDR2 SMNVEV (reference sequence). There are 16 residues in the CDR3. V was pared by 6 bases and J by 5 bases, with 8 bases of the junction left unmatched. CDR3 nucleotide sequence: TGTGCCAGCAGGCCCGGGACAGGGGGCGTCCATCAGCCCCAGCATTTT. It codes for CASRPGTGGVHQPQHF.

Here the CDR3 DNA reads TGTGCCAGCAGCTTCGAGTATAGCAATCAGCCCCAGCATTTT. This codes for CASSFEYSNQPQHF. The chain combines TRBV5-5 with TRBJ1-5; D gene unclear. V shed 2 bases and J shed 0 bases, with 6 bases lying between them. CDR1 is SGHKS and CDR2 is YYEKEE in the germline V gene (reference sequence). The CDR3 spans 14 residues.

This chain links TRBV15 with TRBJ2-3; unclear D gene. The CDR3 has 13 residues. Germline CDR1 is LNHNV and CDR2 is YYDKDF (reference sequence). V was pared by 3 bases and J by 4 bases, with 8 bases between. CDR3 amino acids: CATSSLRSDTQYF. The CDR3 region has the DNA TGTGCCACCAGCAGTCTTCGCTCAGATACGCAGTATTTT.

The V and J genes are TRBV11-2 and TRBJ1-1; D call uncertain. V lost 5 bases and J 3 bases, leaving 10 bases between the germline ends. The length of the CDR3 is 13 residues. Germline V gene lookup returns CDR1 SGHAT and CDR2 FQNNGV. This CDR3 is CASSRGLYTEAFF. CDR3 sequence (DNA): TGTGCCAGCAGCCGCGGTTTATACACTGAAGCTTTCTTT. The full variable domain, rest sourced from reference TRBV11-2 and TRBJ1-1, is EAGVAQSPRYKIIEKRQSVAFWCNPISGHATLYWYQQILGQGPKLLIQFQNNGVVDDSQLPKDRFSAERLKGVDSTLKIQPAKLEDSAVYLCASSRGLYTEAFFGQGTRLTVV.

The chain carries TRBV5-1 and TRBJ1-2, with 12 bases lining up with TRBD1. This CDR3 is 17 amino acids long. Germline V gene sequence: CDR1 SGHRS, CDR2 YFSETQ. V gave up 8 bases and J gave up 2 bases; unmatched junction bases: 13. The CDR3 protein is CASQEGTGGLLNYGYTF. CDR3 nucleotides: TGCGCCAGTCAAGAAGGGACAGGGGGCTTGTTGAACTATGGCTACACCTTC.

This clone was seen a handful of times. The chain couples TRBV27 to TRBJ2-7; D possibly matches TRBD1 or TRBD2 (5 bases each). This CDR3 region has 12 residues. V lost 9 bases and J lost 0, with 9 bases in between. Germline CDR1 and CDR2: MNHEY and SMNVEV (reference sequence). The CDR3 nucleotides are TGTGCCAGTCAGGGAGTCTCCTACGAGCAGTACTTC. Residues: CASQGVSYEQYF.

CDR3 sequence: CASSPRDRGTLTYSYNEQFF. CDR3 in DNA: TGTGCCAGCAGCCCCCGGGACAGGGGAACTCTGACCTACTCCTACAATGAGCAGTTCTTC. The chain uses TRBV14 and TRBJ2-1, with 10 bases lining up with TRBD1. There are 20 residues in the CDR3. With V trimmed by 4 bases and J by 0 bases, 15 bases remained unmatched. From germline, CDR1 is SGHDN and CDR2 FVKESK.

This chain connects TRBV6-1 to TRBJ1-2; D remains ambiguous. The CDR3 runs to 13 residues. The germline V and J ends were trimmed by 8 bases and 3 bases, with 13 bases remaining between them. The V gene's germline CDR1 is MNHNS and CDR2 SASEGT. The CDR3 nucleotides read TGTGCCAGCGGGGTCGATATGTACTATGGCTACACCTTC. Translation: CASGVDMYYGYTF.

This clone showed up just once. V gene TRBV7-3 combines with J gene TRBJ1-2; no clear D gene. V lost 6 bases, J lost 4 bases, and 12 bases lay in between. The CDR3 has 13 residues. Germline V gene data show CDR1 as SGHTA and CDR2 as FQGTGA. CDR3 bases: TGTGCCAGCAGTGGGGTTGTCGGCTATGGCTACACCTTC. It translates to CASSGVVGYGYTF.

This clone was observed a few times. The V call is TRBV19, the J call TRBJ2-1; the D call may be TRBD1 or TRBD2 (6 bases each). Germline V CDR1 and CDR2: LNHDA, SQIVND (reference sequence). The CDR3 runs to 18 residues. Between the trimmed V and J ends, which lost 1 base and 0 bases, there was a span of 16 bases. The DNA for the CDR3 is TGTGCCAGTAGTATAGCCGGAGGGGGGCTCCTCTCCTACAATGAGCAGTTCTTC. Translation gives CASSIAGGGLLSYNEQFF.

The chain is built from TRBV7-4 and TRBJ2-7; 9 positions match TRBD2. Germline lookup yields CDR1 SGHVT and CDR2 SQSDAQ. Trimming cost V 5 bases and J 1 base; bases outside gene matches: 12. This CDR3 has 17 residues. CDR3 coding DNA: TGTGCCAGCAGCCCCTCGAGCGACAGCGGGAGGTCCTACGAGCAGTACTTC. Residues: CASSPSSDSGRSYEQYF.

The rearrangement joins TRBV7-9 to TRBJ2-2; 9 nucleotides line up with TRBD2. The junction had 7 bases not matched to a gene; V was cut back by 1 base and J by 4 bases. The CDR3 loop spans 17 amino acids. Germline loops: CDR1 SEHNR, CDR2 FQNEAQ (reference sequence). This CDR3 is CASSLGTAGGVTGELFF. In nucleotides, the CDR3 is TGTGCCAGCAGCTTAGGGACAGCGGGAGGTGTCACCGGGGAGCTGTTTTTT. Full variable domain (remainder filled in from reference TRBV7-9 and TRBJ2-2): DTGVSQNPRHKITKRGQNVTFRCDPISEHNRLYWYRQTLGQGPEFLTYFQNEAQLEKSRLLSDRFSAERPKGSFSTLEIQRTEQGDSAMYLCASSLGTAGGVTGELFFGEGSRLTVL.

The genes are TRBV2 and TRBJ2-1; maybe TRBD2 (7 bases). Germline V gives CDR1 SNHLY, CDR2 FYNNEI. This CDR3 comprises 16 residues. Trimming stripped 6 bases from V and 0 bases from J, with 15 bases between. The CDR3 sequence is CASSPRGGGSYNEQFF. Here the CDR3 DNA reads TGTGCCAGCAGCCCGAGAGGGGGGGGCTCCTACAATGAGCAGTTCTTC.

The rearrangement uses TRBV14 and TRBJ1-1; the D is unclear. The CDR3 covers 14 residues. Between the trimmed V and J ends, which lost 0 bases and 5 bases, there was a span of 10 bases. Looked up from germline, CDR1 is SGHDN and CDR2 is FVKESK. The DNA for the CDR3 is TGTGCCAGCAGCCAAGACGTGATCAGAACTGAAGCTTTCTTT. Encoded protein: CASSQDVIRTEAFF.

The gene calls are TRBV11-1 and TRBJ2-7; unclear D gene. The germline V gene encodes CDR1 SGHAT and CDR2 FQDESV (reference sequence). The CDR3 extends over 12 amino acids. Trimming took 3 bases from V and 7 from J, leaving 10 bases between them. CDR3 DNA sequence: TGTGCCAGCAGCTTCAGCAGCTTGGAGCAGTACTTC. It translates to CASSFSSLEQYF.

V is TRBV7-9 and J is TRBJ2-1, with 13 bases that match TRBD2. V was clipped by 1 base and J by 12 bases; unmatched bases: 6. There are 15 residues in the CDR3. CDR1 and CDR2 (germline): SEHNR, FQNEAQ (reference sequence). The CDR3 region has the DNA TGTGCCAGCAGCTTAGGCGGACTAGCGGGAGCTTGGCAGTTCTTC. The encoded protein is CASSLGGLAGAWQFF.

This clone has a single count. The J gene is TRBJ1-4, the V gene TRBV5-8; 7 positions agree with TRBD1. The CDR3 contains 14 residues. Germline-derived CDR1 and CDR2 are SGHTS and YDEGEE. With V trimmed by 2 bases and J by 8 bases, 6 bases remained unmatched. The CDR3 spells CASSFYRGEEKLFF. CDR3 nucleotide sequence: TGTGCCAGCAGCTTTTACAGGGGCGAAGAAAAACTGTTTTTT.

This clone was picked up one time. The chain couples TRBV5-6 to TRBJ2-5; 9 nucleotides align to TRBD1. This CDR3 spans 13 amino acids. After removal of 4 bases from V and 5 bases from J, the junction contained 3 bases not matched to a gene. Germline V gene data show CDR1 as SGHDT and CDR2 as YYEEEE. CDR3 DNA: TGTGCCAGCAGCCGGGACAGGGCTGAGACCCAGTACTTC. This translates into CASSRDRAETQYF.